The present entry profiles one T cell receptor (beta chain) with its context. Its antigen is not identified. This entry is derived from a study of shared clonotypes between healthy human individuals. Study-wide points: It was anticipated that sequencing depth would influence how many clonotypes donors shared.

This table comes from immunoSEQ multiplex PCR, and its TCRdb copy is limited to in-frame clones, with some not included. The sample contains more than 450,000 clones, 79% of which appear only once. Every donor, a Caucasian adult, lived in Nashville, Tennessee. Deletions cut 8 bases from V and 3 bases from J, with 14 bases between. The CDR3 extends over 14 amino acids. Germline V CDR1 and CDR2: MDHEN, SYDVKM. The sequence derives from a middle-aged woman in good health. Some clones in this sample may be carry-over from other donors' samples. The specimen sequenced was PBMCs. J is TRBJ1-5 and V is TRBV28; the D gene is possibly TRBD1 (5 bases). CDR3 sequence: CASRWGRVNQPQHF. The CDR3 DNA sequence: TGTGCCAGCCGTTGGGGACGGGTCAATCAGCCCCAGCATTTT. The variable domain in full, with the rest retrieved from reference TRBV28 and TRBJ1-5, is DVKVTQSSRYLVKRTGEKVFLECVQDMDHENMFWYRQDPGLGLRLIYFSYDVKMKEKGDIPEGYSVSREKKERFSLILESASTNQTSMYLCASRWGRVNQPQHFGDGTRLSIL.